Here is one T cell receptor beta chain with its context. The data originate from a study of blood T cell repertoires in COVID-19. Looking at the study overall: Specimens from acute and convalescent COVID-19 originated in the United States, Italy and Spain.

This CDR3 region has 14 residues. The V gene end was trimmed by 5 bases and the J gene end by 4 bases; junction bases not matched to a gene: 5. Germline-derived CDR1 and CDR2 are LNHDA and SQIVND (reference sequence). In the original analysis: How many nucleated cells were present was estimated from reference gene primer amplification. Assay: immunoSEQ multiplex PCR; the TCRdb copy retains only in-frame clones and omits some. V and J calls and clone size are given by that table; D and trimming were obtained from the DNA. The table lists roughly 200,000 clones, about 87% of them singletons. The sequence derives from an older man with acute or convalescent COVID-19. Sequencing was performed on peripheral blood. The chain is built from TRBV19 and TRBJ2-7; 10 nucleotides agree with TRBD2. CDR3 in DNA: TGTGCCAGTAGTGAACTAGCGGGGATGTACGAGCAGTACTTC. Its translation is CASSELAGMYEQYF.